The 29 T cell receptor beta chains in this list originate from one sample, sequenced in a study of shared clonotypes between healthy human individuals. Method: immunoSEQ multiplex PCR; TCRdb's copy keeps in-frame clones and lacks some. The sample lists approximately 2,000,000 clones; under 95% were seen once. What was sequenced was naive CD4+ T cells from PBMCs. Subset here: CD45RA+ positively selected. The receptors shown here come from a man between 18 and 35 years old in good health. Some clones in this sample may be carry-over from other donors' samples.

The rearrangement joins TRBV27 to TRBJ2-6; D possibly corresponds to TRBD1 (5 bases). The CDR3 totals 17 residues. Trimming shortened V by 5 bases and J by 4 bases, and 18 bases separated the two germline ends. Germline CDR1 and CDR2: MNHEY and SMNVEV (reference sequence). The CDR3 spells CASSPDKGRAGANVLTF. Here the CDR3 DNA reads TGTGCCAGCAGTCCGGACAAGGGTCGGGCCGGGGCCAACGTCCTGACTTTC.

The V and J genes are TRBV18 and TRBJ2-1, with TRBD2 matching over 8 bases. V lost 6 bases, J lost 2 bases, and 9 bases stayed unmatched. The length of the CDR3 is 16 residues. Germline CDR1 KGHSH, CDR2 LQKENI. CDR3 coding DNA: TGTGCCAGCTCCGCCCAACATAGCGGGACCTACAATGAGCAGTTCTTC. This sequence encodes CASSAQHSGTYNEQFF.

The chain couples TRBV11-3 to TRBJ2-1; 7 positions match TRBD1. V was pared by 4 bases and J by 4 bases, with 7 bases of the junction left unmatched. CDR1 is SGHNT and CDR2 is YENEEA in the germline V gene. The CDR3 length is 15 residues. CDR3 in amino acids: CASSSTGDAYNEQFF. The CDR3 DNA reads as TGTGCCAGCAGCTCCACAGGGGACGCGTACAATGAGCAGTTCTTC.

The rearrangement links TRBV2 to TRBJ1-1; the D gene is possibly TRBD1 (6 bases). CDR1 and CDR2 from the germline V gene are SNHLY and FYNNEI. The CDR3 is made up of 15 amino acids. V gave up 5 bases and J gave up 1 base, with 14 bases separating them. The CDR3 is CASSIGGAGNTEAFF. The CDR3 nucleotides read TGTGCCAGCAGTATAGGGGGGGCTGGGAACACTGAAGCTTTCTTT.

On this clone itself: Different DNA sequences within this sample yield the same CDR3. V is TRBV19 and J is TRBJ2-6; D remains ambiguous. CDR3 length: 14 residues. Germline CDR1 LNHDA, CDR2 SQIVND (reference sequence). V was trimmed by 5 bases and J by 1 base, leaving 6 bases between them. The CDR3 reads CASSSLSGANVLTF. CDR3 nucleotide sequence: TGTGCCAGTAGTTCCCTATCTGGGGCCAACGTCCTGACTTTC.

The chain uses TRBV2 and TRBJ1-1; no definite D call. Trimming cost V 8 bases and J 0 bases, with 13 bases left between them. The germline gives CDR1 SNHLY, CDR2 FYNNEI. The CDR3 extends over 14 amino acids. The CDR3 sequence is CASGVTALNTEAFF. The CDR3 nucleotides read TGTGCCAGCGGGGTAACGGCCTTGAACACTGAAGCTTTCTTT. Using reference TRBV2 and TRBJ1-1 for the parts outside the CDR3, the full variable domain is EPEVTQTPSHQVTQMGQEVILRCVPISNHLYFYWYRQILGQKVEFLVSFYNNEISEKSEIFDDQFSVERPDGSNFTLKIRSTKLEDSAMYFCASGVTALNTEAFFGQGTRLTVV.

V usage is TRBV28 and J usage is TRBJ1-2; D possibly corresponds to TRBD1 (6 bases). Looked up from germline, CDR1 is MDHEN and CDR2 is SYDVKM. Trimming cost V 7 bases and J 4 bases, with 19 bases left between them. The CDR3 is 15 residues long. CDR3 in DNA: TGTGCCAGCAAACTGGGGGGCAGCCAAATCTATGGCTACACCTTC. It specifies CASKLGGSQIYGYTF.

A remark on this clone: Other DNA sequences in this specimen translate into the identical CDR3. V and J are TRBV28 and TRBJ1-3; 9 nucleotides match TRBD1. Germline CDR1 is MDHEN and CDR2 is SYDVKM. Losses at the gene ends were 2 bases for V and 2 bases for J; bases not matched to a gene: 1. The CDR3 runs to 15 residues. CDR3 in amino acids: CASSLRTGAGNTIYF. The CDR3 DNA sequence: TGTGCCAGCAGTTTACGGACAGGGGCTGGAAACACCATATATTTT. The full variable domain, its missing parts supplied by reference TRBV28 and TRBJ1-3, is DVKVTQSSRYLVKRTGEKVFLECVQDMDHENMFWYRQDPGLGLRLIYFSYDVKMKEKGDIPEGYSVSREKKERFSLILESASTNQTSMYLCASSLRTGAGNTIYFGEGSWLTVV.

The V and J genes are TRBV5-1 and TRBJ1-5; D perhaps matches TRBD1 (5 bases). The CDR3 covers 13 residues. Trimming shortened V by 4 bases and J by 4 bases, and 9 bases separated the two germline ends. CDR1 is SGHRS and CDR2 is YFSETQ in the germline V gene. The CDR3 DNA sequence: TGCGCCAGCAGCCAAGACAGTAATCAGCCCCAGCATTTT. Encoded protein: CASSQDSNQPQHF.

The rearrangement uses TRBV5-6 and TRBJ2-3; 10 bases align to TRBD2. The ends lost 2 bases at V and 0 bases at J; junction bases unmatched: 3. CDR3 length: 16 residues. Germline V gene data show CDR1 as SGHDT and CDR2 as YYEEEE. CDR3 in amino acids: CASSFSGRASTDTQYF. The CDR3 bases are TGTGCCAGCAGCTTCAGCGGGAGGGCCAGCACAGATACGCAGTATTTT.

The chain couples TRBV4-1 to TRBJ1-2, with D unresolved. Per the germline V gene, CDR1 is MGHRA and CDR2 is YSYEKL. Trimming pared 1 base from V and 0 bases from J, leaving 15 bases between. The CDR3 runs 17 residues. The CDR3 coding sequence is TGCGCCAGCAGCCAAGTCGCCCCTTCTAAAGCTAACTATGGCTACACCTTC. Protein product: CASSQVAPSKANYGYTF.

V is TRBV5-1 and J is TRBJ2-3, with 12 bases aligning to TRBD2. In germline, CDR1 is SGHRS, CDR2 YFSETQ. The length of the CDR3 is 16 residues. Germline trimming cut 4 bases from V and 2 bases from J; bases unmatched to any gene: 5. DNA for the CDR3: TGCGCCAGCAGCACCGGACTAGCGGGATACACAGATACGCAGTATTTT. Protein: CASSTGLAGYTDTQYF.

This clone was observed a handful of times. This chain connects TRBV2 to TRBJ1-2; no definite D call. Trimming removed 5 bases at V and 5 bases at J, with 18 bases between. Germline CDR1 is SNHLY and CDR2 is FYNNEI. This CDR3 is built from 15 residues. Written as DNA, the CDR3 is TGTGCCAGCAGTTCAAAACCGGGCCAAGGGTATGGCTACACCTTC. Encoded protein: CASSSKPGQGYGYTF.

This chain links TRBV7-8 with TRBJ1-5; TRBD1 might be the D (5 bases). V lost 2 bases to trimming and J lost 5 bases, with 13 bases between them. Germline CDR1 and CDR2: SGHVS and FQNEAQ. The CDR3 is 15 amino acids. DNA of the CDR3: TGTGCCAGCAGCTTACATGAGGGGCGCGATCAGCCCCAGCATTTT. Its protein is CASSLHEGRDQPQHF.

V usage is TRBV5-1 and J usage is TRBJ1-1, with TRBD1 identical over 8 bases. This CDR3 has 15 amino acids. The germline CDR1 and CDR2 sequences are SGHRS and YFSETQ. V lost 4 bases, J lost 3 bases, and 8 bases stayed unmatched. The CDR3, as DNA: TGCGCCAGCAGCGGTTCAGGGGGCGATTACACTGAAGCTTTCTTT. This sequence encodes CASSGSGGDYTEAFF.

The rearrangement links TRBV5-6 to TRBJ2-3; no reliable D call. Deletions cut 0 bases from V and 0 bases from J, with 8 bases between. Germline V gene data show CDR1 as SGHDT and CDR2 as YYEEEE. The CDR3 is 15 amino acids. This chain's CDR3 is CASSLGTTSTDTQYF. The DNA for the CDR3 is TGTGCCAGCAGCTTGGGCACGACTAGCACAGATACGCAGTATTTT.

The gene calls are TRBV27 and TRBJ2-3; TRBD2 might be the D (5 bases). There are 17 residues in the CDR3. CDR1 is MNHEY and CDR2 is SMNVEV in the germline V gene (reference sequence). V lost 0 bases, J lost 1 base, and 14 bases lay in between. CDR3 sequence reads: CASSLSVEAGGTDTQYF. CDR3 DNA sequence: TGTGCCAGCAGTTTATCCGTGGAGGCGGGCGGCACAGATACGCAGTATTTT.

The chain is built from TRBV19 and TRBJ2-4; D may be TRBD1 (7 bases). The CDR3 length is 16 residues. The V gene's germline CDR1 is LNHDA and CDR2 SQIVND (reference sequence). V was clipped by 6 bases and J by 0 bases, with 15 bases between them. The CDR3 loop reads CASSLQGTQAKNIQYF. As DNA, the CDR3 is TGTGCCAGTAGCCTACAGGGGACTCAAGCCAAAAACATTCAGTACTTC.

This chain connects TRBV5-1 to TRBJ2-1; 8 bases are a match to TRBD2. From germline, CDR1 is SGHRS and CDR2 YFSETQ. V dropped 2 bases and J dropped 7; count of bases not matched to a gene: 8. The CDR3 contains 15 residues. CDR3 DNA sequence: TGCGCCAGCAGCTTAACCGGGGGGGTGTGGAATGAGCAGTTCTTC. It is translated as CASSLTGGVWNEQFF.

The chain recombines TRBV5-1 with TRBJ2-7, with TRBD2 matching 13 bases. This CDR3 spans 15 amino acids. The V and J ends lost 3 bases and 9 bases, in that order; junction bases with no gene match: 9. Germline CDR1 is SGHRS and CDR2 is YFSETQ. The CDR3 sequence is CASSSGLAGLFGQYF. In nucleotides, the CDR3 is TGCGCCAGCAGCTCGGGACTAGCGGGACTGTTCGGGCAGTACTTC.

This chain joins TRBV18 and TRBJ2-3, with 10 bases aligning to TRBD2. Germline V lookup: CDR1 KGHSH, CDR2 LQKENI. This CDR3 spans 16 amino acids. V lost 3 bases to trimming and J lost 2 bases; unmatched junction nucleotides: 5. CDR3 protein: CASSPSSGRATDTQYF. CDR3 nucleotides: TGTGCCAGCTCACCCTCCAGCGGGAGGGCCACAGATACGCAGTATTTT.

The chain has TRBV5-1 and TRBJ2-5; TRBD2 agrees at 9 bases. The CDR3 loop spans 16 amino acids. The ends lost 0 bases at V and 3 bases at J; junction bases unmatched: 6. Germline lookup yields CDR1 SGHRS and CDR2 YFSETQ. The CDR3 DNA reads TGCGCCAGCAGCTTGGCAGTTTTAGCGGGAGAAGAGACCCAGTACTTC. Translation gives CASSLAVLAGEETQYF.

The rearrangement uses TRBV7-2 and TRBJ2-2; tentative D call: TRBD2 (6 bases). Germline CDR1 SGHTA, CDR2 FQGNSA. V lost 7 bases to trimming and J lost 2 bases, with 17 bases between them. The CDR3 has 16 residues. The CDR3 reads CASTPRRDPNTGELFF. In DNA, the CDR3 is TGTGCCAGCACCCCTAGGCGGGACCCTAACACCGGGGAGCTGTTTTTT.

As for this clone: Other DNA sequences in the sample encode the same CDR3. The CDR3 is CASSPLTANTGELFF. The CDR3 DNA reads as TGTGCCAGCTCACCACTTACAGCGAACACCGGGGAGCTGTTTTTT. The chain recombines TRBV18 with TRBJ2-2, with D unresolved. The CDR3 is 15 amino acids. CDR1 is KGHSH and CDR2 is LQKENI in the germline V gene. V was cut by 1 base and J by 0 bases, with 6 bases left in between.

This chain uses TRBV28 with TRBJ2-1; 8 nucleotides match TRBD1. Germline V gene lookup returns CDR1 MDHEN and CDR2 SYDVKM. This CDR3 is 17 amino acids long. V was pared by 7 bases and J by 0 bases, with 11 bases of the junction left unmatched. This CDR3 reads CASTGTGSFSSYNEQFF. CDR3 coding DNA: TGTGCCAGCACCGGGACAGGAAGTTTTAGCTCCTACAATGAGCAGTTCTTC.

The V and J genes are TRBV10-2 and TRBJ1-2, with a tentative D call TRBD1 (5 bases). Germline V gene lookup returns CDR1 WSHSY and CDR2 SAAADI. V was trimmed by 2 bases and J by 4 bases, leaving 14 bases between them. This CDR3 is built from 15 residues. This CDR3 is CASSEPRRGGYGYTF. The CDR3 DNA follows: TGCGCCAGCAGTGAGCCCCGAAGGGGAGGCTATGGCTACACCTTC.

V usage is TRBV18 and J usage is TRBJ2-7; 9 bases are shared with TRBD2. Germline V CDR1 and CDR2: KGHSH, LQKENI. This CDR3 is 15 amino acids long. The trim removed 1 base at V and 4 bases at J, leaving 5 bases unmatched. The CDR3 sequence: CASSPLAGAGYEQYF. The CDR3 DNA reads as TGTGCCAGCTCACCACTAGCGGGAGCAGGGTACGAGCAGTACTTC.

The V gene is TRBV5-1, the J gene TRBJ1-3; the D gene is possibly TRBD1 (6 bases). The CDR3 runs 14 residues. V was cut by 0 bases and J by 6 bases, with 10 bases left in between. The germline V gene has CDR1 SGHRS and CDR2 YFSETQ. The CDR3 bases are TGCGCCAGCAGCTTGGGGGACATAACAAACACCATATATTTT. It is translated as CASSLGDITNTIYF.

This clone showed up just once. The genes are TRBV30 and TRBJ2-5; no definite D call. The CDR3 is 13 amino acids. Germline CDR1 and CDR2: GTSNPN and SVGIG (reference sequence). Trimming shortened V by 1 base and J by 5 bases, and 11 bases separated the two germline ends. Here the CDR3 DNA reads TGTGCCTGGAGTGAGGACCATTCGGAGACCCAGTACTTC. Residues: CAWSEDHSETQYF.